This T cell receptor beta chain appears in the sequencing data of a study of blood T cells in healthy people across ages. The germline CDR1 and CDR2 sequences are MNHEY and SVGAGI. CDR3 size: 14 residues. V lost 2 bases to trimming and J lost 6 bases, with 11 bases between them. This clonotype came up a few times. A second about 7 to 11 cycle PCR used barcoded and J-beta primers. TCRdb called the 5' RACE reads again in MiXCR, with one record for every CDR3 protein. The sample lists approximately 1,700,000 distinct CDR3 sequences, about two fifths occurring once. The sequence was collected from a human donor in good health. Sequenced: blood. The gene calls are TRBV6-5 and TRBJ2-1, with a weak D call TRBD2 (6 bases). This CDR3 is CASSYNERANEQFF. The CDR3 coding sequence is TGTGCCAGCAGTTACAACGAGCGGGCCAATGAGCAGTTCTTC.